The T cell receptor beta chain described here comes from a study of cytomegalovirus exposure and HLA in healthy donors. The PCR contained 60 Vbeta and 13 Jbeta primers. The data were produced by immunoSEQ multiplex PCR, yet TCRdb's version contains in-frame clones alone and is incomplete. The sample totals under 35,000 clones. The length of the CDR3 is 12 residues. Per germline, CDR1 SGDLS and CDR2 YYNGEE. V dropped 2 bases and J dropped 8 bases, with 10 bases sitting between them. This TCR derives from a man aged 30 to 45 in good health and CMV-seronegative. What was sequenced was PBMCs. The rearrangement joins TRBV9 to TRBJ1-2; TRBD1 is a possible D gene (6 bases). DNA for the CDR3: TGTGCCAGCAGCGTCTTTCAGGGGGGCTACACCTTC. It is translated as CASSVFQGGYTF. Full variable domain (outside the CDR3, taken from reference TRBV9 and TRBJ1-2): DSGVTQTPKHLITATGQRVTLRCSPRSGDLSVYWYQQSLDQGLQFLIQYYNGEERAKGNILERFSAQQFPDLHSELNLSSLELGDSALYFCASSVFQGGYTFGSGTRLTVV.